The T cell receptor (beta chain) under discussion was sequenced for a study of beta chain features in type 1 diabetes. Study overall: No patient-donor differences in age, gender, total cells or subset yield. Summed over all samples, the examined sorted cells came to fewer than 120 million. Study results and caveats: VDJ junctions from type 1 diabetes patients carried fewer insertions and larger deletions. All four CD4+ subsets from Type 1 diabetes patients carried moderately but significantly shorter TCRB CDR3s. TCRB repertoires of naive, central memory and Treg cells appeared more similar among patients than among healthy donors.

Germline CDR1 reads LNHDA; CDR2 reads SQIVND (reference sequence). The V gene end was trimmed by 4 bases and the J gene end by 4 bases; junction bases not matched to a gene: 6. The CDR3 contains 14 residues. Isolated RNA was reverse transcribed in full, so expressed TCRB transcripts were sequenced. Method: immunoSEQ multiplex PCR; TCRdb's copy keeps in-frame clones and lacks some. The sample includes hundreds of thousands of clones, under 15% seen only once; the top ten take 0.02% to 0.025%. A note on this clone: The antigen remains undetermined.

The sequence was collected from a young man with type 1 diabetes. Sample: naive CD4+ T cells from blood. The chain uses TRBV19 and TRBJ2-7, with 8 bases fitting TRBD1. The CDR3 region has the DNA TGTGCCAGTAGTAGGACAGGGCAAGGATACGAGCAGTACTTC. Encoded protein: CASSRTGQGYEQYF. Full variable domain (outside the CDR3, taken from reference TRBV19 and TRBJ2-7): DGGITQSPKYLFRKEGQNVTLSCEQNLNHDAMYWYRQDPGQGLRLIYYSQIVNDFQKGDIAEGYSVSREKKESFPLTVTSAQKNPTAFYLCASSRTGQGYEQYFGPGTRLTVT.